This T cell receptor (beta chain) was sequenced during a study of cytomegalovirus exposure and HLA in healthy donors. In the PCR, 60 Vbeta and 13 Jbeta primers were used. Method: immunoSEQ multiplex PCR; TCRdb's copy keeps in-frame clones and lacks some. The table shows about 190,000 clones, with over 65% occurring only once. Looked up from germline, CDR1 is SNHLY and CDR2 is FYNNEI. The junction had 6 bases not matched to a gene; V was cut back by 7 bases and J by 6 bases. The CDR3 runs 13 residues. With regard to this clone: Antigen specificity is unknown.

General study points: After further analysis at a later stage, some 15,000 TCR beta sequences were associated with HLA alleles at 0.05 false discovery rate. Cytomegalovirus-associated TCR beta chains were listed, numbering over 150.

The material sequenced was PBMCs. V and J are TRBV2 and TRBJ1-5, with 7 nucleotides matching TRBD1. The TCR sequence derives from a man aged 35 to 55 in good health and CMV-seropositive. CDR3 amino acids: CASNYRGAQPQHF. DNA for the CDR3: TGTGCCAGCAATTACAGGGGTGCTCAGCCCCAGCATTTT.